This passage covers 4 T cell receptor beta chains from one sample sequenced in a study of blood T cell repertoires in COVID-19. This table comes from immunoSEQ multiplex PCR, and its TCRdb copy is limited to in-frame clones, with some not included. The table shows approximately 73,000 clones, with 85% to 90% occurring only once. Sequencing was done on a sample of peripheral blood. These receptor sequences come from a man older than 75 with acute or convalescent COVID-19.

The chain joins TRBV28 to TRBJ1-6, with D possibly matching TRBD1 (6 bases). This CDR3 has 16 residues. The germline V and J ends were trimmed by 5 bases and 2 bases, with 13 bases remaining between them. Looked up from germline, CDR1 is MDHEN and CDR2 is SYDVKM. The CDR3 sequence is CASSLSAGAYNSPLHF. In DNA, the CDR3 is TGTGCCAGCAGTCTCTCGGCAGGGGCCTATAATTCACCCCTCCACTTT.

This chain joins TRBV5-1 and TRBJ2-3; possible D gene TRBD2, 5 bases. V dropped 4 bases and J dropped 3 bases, with 9 bases sitting between them. Germline V gene lookup returns CDR1 SGHRS and CDR2 YFSETQ. The CDR3 runs to 13 residues. The CDR3 sequence is CASSLGETDTQYF. The CDR3, as DNA: TGCGCCAGCAGCCTCGGGGAAACAGATACGCAGTATTTT. The complete variable domain, with remaining parts taken from reference TRBV5-1 and TRBJ2-3, reads KAGVTQTPRYLIKTRGQQVTLSCSPISGHRSVSWYQQTPGQGLQFLFEYFSETQRNKGNFPGRFSGRQFSNSRSEMNVSTLELGDSALYLCASSLGETDTQYFGPGTRLTVL.

This clone was found once. The rearrangement joins TRBV5-4 to TRBJ2-1; 9 nucleotides match TRBD2. The CDR3 has 15 residues. The germline CDR1 and CDR2 sequences are SGHNT and YYREEE (reference sequence). The junction had 5 bases not matched to a gene; V was cut back by 3 bases and J by 4 bases. The CDR3 coding sequence is TGTGCCAGCAGCTGGGGAAGCGGGGGGTACAATGAGCAGTTCTTC. It is translated as CASSWGSGGYNEQFF.

The chain joins TRBV7-9 to TRBJ1-2; 7 positions agree with TRBD1. Germline V gene sequence: CDR1 SEHNR, CDR2 FQNEAQ (reference sequence). V dropped 1 base and J dropped 8; count of bases not matched to a gene: 10. The CDR3 runs to 15 residues. The CDR3 nucleotides are TGTGCCAGCAGCTTAGAACAGGGGTATTCAGGAGGCTACACCTTC. Translation gives CASSLEQGYSGGYTF.